This T cell receptor beta chain came from a study of OX40 agonist ivuxolimab in advanced cancers. Study overall: The treatment was a fully human IgG2 OX40 agonist, ivuxolimab. Three partial responders included one hepatocellular carcinoma patient and two cutaneous melanoma patients.

CDR3 size: 15 residues. J lost 9 bases, V lost 4 bases, and 13 bases had no gene match. Germline V gives CDR1 SGHRS, CDR2 YFSETQ. Method: immunoSEQ multiplex PCR; TCRdb's copy keeps in-frame clones and lacks some. Among more than 35,000 clones listed, around 88% were seen once. J is TRBJ2-1 and V is TRBV5-1; 7 nucleotides agree with TRBD2. The receptor was isolated from an adult with an advanced solid tumor such as melanoma, head and neck, liver or kidney cancer. The source material was CD4+ or CD8+ T cells sorted from blood, sampled in a trial of the OX40 agonist ivuxolimab. This CDR3 is CASSLISGGVTEQFF. CDR3 bases: TGCGCCAGCAGCCTCATTAGTGGGGGGGTAACTGAGCAGTTCTTC.